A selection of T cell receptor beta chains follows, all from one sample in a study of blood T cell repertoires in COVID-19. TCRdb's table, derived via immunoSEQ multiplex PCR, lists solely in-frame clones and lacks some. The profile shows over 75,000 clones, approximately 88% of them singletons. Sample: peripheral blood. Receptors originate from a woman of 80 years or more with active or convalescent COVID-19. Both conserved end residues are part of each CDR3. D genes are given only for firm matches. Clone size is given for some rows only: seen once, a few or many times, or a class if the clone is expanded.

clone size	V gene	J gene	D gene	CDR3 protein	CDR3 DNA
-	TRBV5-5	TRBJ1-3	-	CASSRGDRHRGNTIYF	TGTGCCAGCAGCCGAGGTGACAGGCACCGGGGAAACACCATATATTTT
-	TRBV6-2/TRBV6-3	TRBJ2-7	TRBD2	CASSPGGTSTAQQYF	TGTGCCAGCAGCCCGGGGGGGACTAGCACGGCGCAGCAGTACTTC
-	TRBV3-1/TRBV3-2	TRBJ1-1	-	CASSQETGTDTEAFF	TGTGCCAGCAGCCAAGAAACAGGGACGGACACTGAAGCTTTCTTT
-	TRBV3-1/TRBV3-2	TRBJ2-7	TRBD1	CASSQTQGSYEQYF	TGTGCCAGCAGCCAAACACAGGGGTCCTACGAGCAGTACTTC
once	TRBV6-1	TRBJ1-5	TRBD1	CASSASRGQGDQPQHF	TGTGCCAGCAGTGCTTCCAGGGGGCAAGGTGATCAGCCCCAGCATTTT
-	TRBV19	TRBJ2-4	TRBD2	CASSLSSGGIAKNIQYF	TGTGCCAGTAGTTTATCTAGCGGGGGAATAGCCAAAAACATTCAGTACTTC
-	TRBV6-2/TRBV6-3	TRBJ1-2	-	CASSSYDGYTF	TGTGCCAGCAGTTCCTATGATGGCTACACCTTC
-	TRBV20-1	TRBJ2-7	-	CSASSSLWRGRTYEQYF	TGCAGTGCTAGTTCGTCCCTTTGGAGGGGGCGAACGTACGAGCAGTACTTC
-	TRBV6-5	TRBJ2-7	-	CASGGSGVSYEQYF	TGTGCCAGCGGGGGATCGGGGGTCTCCTACGAGCAGTACTTC
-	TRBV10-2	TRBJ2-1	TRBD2	CASTGAGGPYEQFF	TGCGCCAGCACGGGAGCGGGAGGGCCGTATGAGCAGTTCTTC
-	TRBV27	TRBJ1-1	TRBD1	CASSLTPRQGNTEAFF	TGTGCCAGCAGTTTAACACCCCGACAGGGGAACACTGAAGCTTTCTTT